This T cell receptor (beta chain) was recorded in a study of cytomegalovirus exposure and HLA in healthy donors. Regarding the study as a whole: Judged likely to be a sequencing artifact was a cluster of highly shared sequence variants. Researchers reported in a later analysis that a missense DCLRE1C variant was tied to TCR beta V- and J-gene trimming. What a later analysis reportedly showed was that an Asian-associated ancestry cluster had fewer N-insertions than the roughly 720-donor mean.

This clone was detected only once. Its matching antigen is unknown. Whereas donors were nominally healthy upon sampling, unrecorded immune exposures were probable. The study ran its PCR with 60 Vbeta and 13 Jbeta primers. Only in-frame clones appear in the TCRdb table, and some are missing; sequencing was by immunoSEQ multiplex PCR. The sample yields about 120,000 clones, roughly 82% seen once. Trimming removed 8 bases from V and 1 base from J; junction bases left unmatched: 8. This CDR3 spans 16 amino acids. The germline V gene has CDR1 LGHNA and CDR2 YNFKEQ. The sample comprised PBMCs. This clonotype was obtained from a human donor in good health. The V gene is TRBV4-2, the J gene TRBJ2-2; TRBD1 agrees at 9 bases. This CDR3 is CASRGLGQGNTGELFF. CDR3 bases: TGTGCCAGCCGTGGGTTGGGACAGGGGAACACCGGGGAGCTGTTTTTT.